Sequencing of this T cell receptor beta chain was carried out in a study of OX40 agonist ivuxolimab in advanced cancers. V shed 4 bases and J shed 0 bases, with 10 bases lying between them. The length of the CDR3 is 14 residues. CDR1 and CDR2 (germline): SGHDT, YYEEEE. Repertoires were generated with immunoSEQ multiplex PCR, while TCRdb's copy carries only in-frame clones and drops some. The sample holds fewer than 80,000 clones, 86% seen once. The sample here was CD4+ or CD8+ T cells sorted from blood, taken in a trial of the OX40 agonist ivuxolimab. The TCR comes from an adult with an advanced solid tumor such as melanoma, head and neck, liver or kidney cancer. The rearrangement links TRBV5-6 to TRBJ1-1, with a tentative D call TRBD1 (5 bases). CDR3 in amino acids: CASSRWDVNTEAFF. The CDR3 DNA sequence: TGTGCCAGCAGCAGGTGGGACGTGAACACTGAAGCTTTCTTT. Drawing the rest from reference TRBV5-6 and TRBJ1-1, the complete variable domain is DAGVTQSPTHLIKTRGQQVTLRCSPKSGHDTVSWYQQALGQGPQFIFQYYEEEERQRGNFPDRFSGHQFPNYSSELNVNALLLGDSALYLCASSRWDVNTEAFFGQGTRLTVV.